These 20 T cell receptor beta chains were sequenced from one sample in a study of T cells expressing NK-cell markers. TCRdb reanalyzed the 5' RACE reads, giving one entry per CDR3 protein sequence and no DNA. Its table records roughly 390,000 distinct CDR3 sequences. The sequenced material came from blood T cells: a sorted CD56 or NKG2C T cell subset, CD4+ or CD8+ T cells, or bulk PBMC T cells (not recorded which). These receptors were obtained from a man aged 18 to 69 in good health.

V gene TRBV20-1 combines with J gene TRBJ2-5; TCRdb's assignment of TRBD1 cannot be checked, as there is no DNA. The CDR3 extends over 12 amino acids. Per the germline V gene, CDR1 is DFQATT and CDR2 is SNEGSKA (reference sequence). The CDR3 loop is CSASRGYETQYF.

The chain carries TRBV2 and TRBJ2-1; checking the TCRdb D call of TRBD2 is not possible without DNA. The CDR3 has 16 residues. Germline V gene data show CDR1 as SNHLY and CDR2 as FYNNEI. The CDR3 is CASDGPGREGYNEQFF.

This CDR3 is CASSFRTDPTQYF. This sequence joins TRBV5-6 and TRBJ2-3; TCRdb's D call, TRBD1, is unchecked because there is no DNA. The CDR3 has 13 amino acids. Germline V gene lookup returns CDR1 SGHDT and CDR2 YYEEEE. The full variable domain, its missing parts supplied by reference TRBV5-6 and TRBJ2-3, is DAGVTQSPTHLIKTRGQQVTLRCSPKSGHDTVSWYQQALGQGPQFIFQYYEEEERQRGNFPDRFSGHQFPNYSSELNVNALLLGDSALYLCASSFRTDPTQYFGPGTRLTVL.

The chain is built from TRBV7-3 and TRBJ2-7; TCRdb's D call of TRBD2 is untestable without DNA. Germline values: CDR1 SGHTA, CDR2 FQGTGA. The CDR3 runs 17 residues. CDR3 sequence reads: CASSLTAEAGTSAKQYF.

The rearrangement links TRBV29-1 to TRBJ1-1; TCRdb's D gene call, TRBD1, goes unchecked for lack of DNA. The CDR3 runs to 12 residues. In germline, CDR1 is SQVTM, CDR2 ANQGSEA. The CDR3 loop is CSVRQGHTEAFF.

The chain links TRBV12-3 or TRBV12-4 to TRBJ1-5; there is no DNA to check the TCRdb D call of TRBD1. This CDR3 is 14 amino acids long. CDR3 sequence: CASGGAHSNQPQHF.

CDR3 in amino acids: CASSVFEGSGETQYF. The chain couples TRBV9 to TRBJ2-5; TCRdb picks TRBD1, but there is no DNA to check that call. CDR1 SGDLS and CDR2 YYNGEE come from the germline V gene. The CDR3 is 15 residues long.

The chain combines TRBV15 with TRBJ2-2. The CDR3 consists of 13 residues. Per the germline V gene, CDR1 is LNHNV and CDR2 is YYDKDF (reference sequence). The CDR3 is CATSRGPGGELFF.

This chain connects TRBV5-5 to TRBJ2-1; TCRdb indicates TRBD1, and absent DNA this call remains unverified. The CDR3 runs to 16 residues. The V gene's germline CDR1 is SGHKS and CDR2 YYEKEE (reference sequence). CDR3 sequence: CASSGTTGTMANEQFF.

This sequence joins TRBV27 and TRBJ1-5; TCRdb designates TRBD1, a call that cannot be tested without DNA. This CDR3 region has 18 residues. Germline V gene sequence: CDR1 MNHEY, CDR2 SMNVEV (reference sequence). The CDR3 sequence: CASSPGTGVGYVYQPQHF.

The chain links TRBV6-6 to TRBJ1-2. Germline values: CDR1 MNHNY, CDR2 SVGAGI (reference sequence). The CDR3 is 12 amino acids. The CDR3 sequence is CATGEAFGGYTF.

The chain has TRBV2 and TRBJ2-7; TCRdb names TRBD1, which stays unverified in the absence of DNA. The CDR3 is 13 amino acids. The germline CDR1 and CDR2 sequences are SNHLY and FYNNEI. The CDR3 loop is CASIRRTGDEQYF.

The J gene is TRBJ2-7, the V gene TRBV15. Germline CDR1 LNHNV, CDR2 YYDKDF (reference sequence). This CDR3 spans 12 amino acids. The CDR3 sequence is CATSRDEGLQYF.

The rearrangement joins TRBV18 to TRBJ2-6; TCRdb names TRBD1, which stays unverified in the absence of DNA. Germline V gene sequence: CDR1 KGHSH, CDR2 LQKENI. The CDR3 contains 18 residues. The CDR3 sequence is CASSPLPVPGAGANVLTF. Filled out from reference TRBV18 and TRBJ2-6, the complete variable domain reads NAGVMQNPRHLVRRRGQEARLRCSPMKGHSHVYWYRQLPEEGLKFMVYLQKENIIDESGMPKERFSAEFPKEGPSILRIQQVVRGDSAAYFCASSPLPVPGAGANVLTFGAGSRLTVL.

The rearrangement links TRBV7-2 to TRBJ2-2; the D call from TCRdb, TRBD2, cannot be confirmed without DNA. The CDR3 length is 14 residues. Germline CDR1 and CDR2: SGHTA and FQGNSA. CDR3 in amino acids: CASSRGTSVEELFF.

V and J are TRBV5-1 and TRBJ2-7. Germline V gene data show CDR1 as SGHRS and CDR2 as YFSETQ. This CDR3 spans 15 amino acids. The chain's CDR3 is CASSVGMGSSYEQYF.

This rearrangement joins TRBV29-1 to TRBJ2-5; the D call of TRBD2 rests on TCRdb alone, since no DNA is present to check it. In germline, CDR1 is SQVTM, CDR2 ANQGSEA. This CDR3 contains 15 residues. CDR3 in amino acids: CSVARTSGFQETQYF.

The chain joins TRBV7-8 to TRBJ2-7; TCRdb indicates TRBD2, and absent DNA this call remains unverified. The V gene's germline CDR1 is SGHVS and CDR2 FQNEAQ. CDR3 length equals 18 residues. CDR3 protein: CASSLAGLAGHTTYEQYF.

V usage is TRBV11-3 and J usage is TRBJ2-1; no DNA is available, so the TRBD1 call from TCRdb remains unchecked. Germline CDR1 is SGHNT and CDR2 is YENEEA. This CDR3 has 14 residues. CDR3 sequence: CASSFGDRRNEQFF.

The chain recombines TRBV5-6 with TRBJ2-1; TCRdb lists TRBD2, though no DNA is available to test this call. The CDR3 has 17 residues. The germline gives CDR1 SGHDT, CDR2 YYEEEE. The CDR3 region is CASSTRPGQRGDNEQFF.